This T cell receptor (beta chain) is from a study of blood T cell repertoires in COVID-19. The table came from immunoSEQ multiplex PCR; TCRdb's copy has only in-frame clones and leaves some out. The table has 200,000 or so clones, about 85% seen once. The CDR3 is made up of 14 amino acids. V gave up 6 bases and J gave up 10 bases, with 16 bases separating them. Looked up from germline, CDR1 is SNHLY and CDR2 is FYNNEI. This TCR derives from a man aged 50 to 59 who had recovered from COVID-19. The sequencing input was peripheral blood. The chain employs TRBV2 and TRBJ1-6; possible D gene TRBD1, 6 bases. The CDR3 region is CASSNRDINSPLHF. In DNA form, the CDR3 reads TGTGCCAGCAGCAACCGGGACATAAACTCACCCCTCCACTTT.